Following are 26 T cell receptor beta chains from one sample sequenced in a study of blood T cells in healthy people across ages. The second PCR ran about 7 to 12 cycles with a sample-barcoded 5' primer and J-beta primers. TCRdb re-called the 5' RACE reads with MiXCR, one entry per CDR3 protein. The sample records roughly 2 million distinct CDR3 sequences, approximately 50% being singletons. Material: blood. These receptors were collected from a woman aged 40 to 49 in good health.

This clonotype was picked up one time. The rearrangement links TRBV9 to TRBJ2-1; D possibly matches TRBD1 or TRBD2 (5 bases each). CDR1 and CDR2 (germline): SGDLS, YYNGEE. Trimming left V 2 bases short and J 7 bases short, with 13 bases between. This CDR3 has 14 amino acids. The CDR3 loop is CASSVEGRVNEQFF. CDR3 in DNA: TGTGCCAGCAGCGTCGAGGGGCGCGTGAATGAGCAGTTCTTC. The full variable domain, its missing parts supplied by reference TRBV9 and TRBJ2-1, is DSGVTQTPKHLITATGQRVTLRCSPRSGDLSVYWYQQSLDQGLQFLIQYYNGEERAKGNILERFSAQQFPDLHSELNLSSLELGDSALYFCASSVEGRVNEQFFGPGTRLTVL.

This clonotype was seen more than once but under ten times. The CDR3 DNA sequence: TGTGCCAGCAGCTTAAGGGTAGGCAATGAGCAGTTCTTC. It yields the protein CASSLRVGNEQFF. The rearrangement joins TRBV11-3 to TRBJ2-1, with no clear D. V lost 2 bases, J lost 6 bases, and 8 bases lay in between. The germline gives CDR1 SGHNT, CDR2 YENEEA. This CDR3 is 13 amino acids long. The whole variable domain, remainder taken from reference TRBV11-3 and TRBJ2-1, is EAGVVQSPRYKIIEKKQPVAFWCNPISGHNTLYWYLQNLGQGPELLIRYENEEAVDDSQLPKDRFSAERLKGVDSTLKIQPAELGDSAVYLCASSLRVGNEQFFGPGTRLTVL.

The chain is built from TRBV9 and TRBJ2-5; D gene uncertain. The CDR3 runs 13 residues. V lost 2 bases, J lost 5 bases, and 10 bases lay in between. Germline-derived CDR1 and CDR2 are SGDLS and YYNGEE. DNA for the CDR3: TGTGCCAGCAGCGTCAGTTGGACCGAGACCCAGTACTTC. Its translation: CASSVSWTETQYF.

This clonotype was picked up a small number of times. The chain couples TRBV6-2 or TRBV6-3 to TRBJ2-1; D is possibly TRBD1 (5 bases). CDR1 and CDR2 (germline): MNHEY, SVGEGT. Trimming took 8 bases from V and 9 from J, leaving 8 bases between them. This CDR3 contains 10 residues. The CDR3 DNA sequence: TGTGCCAGCCCAGGGTCTGAGCAGTTCTTC. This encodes CASPGSEQFF.

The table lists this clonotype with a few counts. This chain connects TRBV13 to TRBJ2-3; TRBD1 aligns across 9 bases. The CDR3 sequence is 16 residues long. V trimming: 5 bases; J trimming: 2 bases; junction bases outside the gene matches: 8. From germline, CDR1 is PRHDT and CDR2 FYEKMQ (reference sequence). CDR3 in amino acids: CASSLGTGYSTDTQYF. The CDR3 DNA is TGTGCCAGCAGCCTCGGGACAGGGTATTCCACAGATACGCAGTATTTT. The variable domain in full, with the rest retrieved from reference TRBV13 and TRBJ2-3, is AAGVIQSPRHLIKEKRETATLKCYPIPRHDTVYWYQQGPGQDPQFLISFYEKMQSDKGSIPDRFSAQQFSDYHSELNMSSLELGDSALYFCASSLGTGYSTDTQYFGPGTRLTVL.

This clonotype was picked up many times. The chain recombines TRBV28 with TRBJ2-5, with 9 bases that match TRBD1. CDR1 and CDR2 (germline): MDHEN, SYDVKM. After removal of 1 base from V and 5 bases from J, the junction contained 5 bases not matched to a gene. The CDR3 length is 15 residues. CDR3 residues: CASSLSTGGRETQYF. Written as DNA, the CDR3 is TGTGCCAGCAGTTTATCCACAGGGGGCAGGGAGACCCAGTACTTC.

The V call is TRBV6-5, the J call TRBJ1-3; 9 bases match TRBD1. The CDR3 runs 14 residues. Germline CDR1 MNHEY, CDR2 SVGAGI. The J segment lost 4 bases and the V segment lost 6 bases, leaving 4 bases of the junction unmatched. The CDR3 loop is CASRKDRGGNTIYF. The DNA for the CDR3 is TGTGCCAGCAGAAAGGACAGGGGAGGAAACACCATATATTTT.

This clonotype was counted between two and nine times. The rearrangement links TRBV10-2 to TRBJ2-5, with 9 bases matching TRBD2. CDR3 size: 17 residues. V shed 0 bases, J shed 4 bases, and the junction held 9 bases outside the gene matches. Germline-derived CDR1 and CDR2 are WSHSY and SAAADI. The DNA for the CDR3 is TGCGCCAGCAGTGAGTCCTCGCGGGGGGGCCTAGGAGAGACCCAGTACTTC. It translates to CASSESSRGGLGETQYF.

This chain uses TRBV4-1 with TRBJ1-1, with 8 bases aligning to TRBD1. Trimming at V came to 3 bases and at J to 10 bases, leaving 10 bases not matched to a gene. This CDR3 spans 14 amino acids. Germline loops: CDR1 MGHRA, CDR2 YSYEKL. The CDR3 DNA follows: TGCGCCAGCAGCCACCTTGAAGGGACAGGAGGAGCTTTCTTT. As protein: CASSHLEGTGGAFF.

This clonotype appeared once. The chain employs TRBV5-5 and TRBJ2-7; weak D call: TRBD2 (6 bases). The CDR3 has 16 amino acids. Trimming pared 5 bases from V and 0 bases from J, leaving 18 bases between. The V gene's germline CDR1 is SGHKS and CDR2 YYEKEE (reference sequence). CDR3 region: CASSSTSGSSSYEQYF. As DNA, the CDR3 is TGTGCCAGCAGTTCTACGAGCGGGTCAAGCTCCTACGAGCAGTACTTC.

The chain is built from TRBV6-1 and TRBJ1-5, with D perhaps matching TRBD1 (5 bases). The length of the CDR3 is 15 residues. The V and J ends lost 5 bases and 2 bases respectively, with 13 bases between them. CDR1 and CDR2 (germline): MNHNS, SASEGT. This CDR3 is CASSSRGSGNQPQHF. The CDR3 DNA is TGTGCCAGCAGTTCTCGGGGCTCGGGCAATCAGCCCCAGCATTTT.

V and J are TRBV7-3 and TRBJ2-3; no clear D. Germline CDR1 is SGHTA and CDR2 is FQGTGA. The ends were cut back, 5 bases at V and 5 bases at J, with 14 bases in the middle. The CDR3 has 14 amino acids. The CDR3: CASSPPGWVDTQYF. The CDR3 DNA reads TGTGCCAGCAGCCCCCCCGGCTGGGTAGATACGCAGTATTTT. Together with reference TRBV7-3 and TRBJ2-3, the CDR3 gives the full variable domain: GAGVSQTPSNKVTEKGKYVELRCDPISGHTALYWYRQSLGQGPEFLIYFQGTGAADDSGLPNDRFFAVRPEGSVSTLKIQRTERGDSAVYLCASSPPGWVDTQYFGPGTRLTVL.

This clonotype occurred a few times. The CDR3 here is CASSQGTGGFYGYTF. CDR3 DNA sequence: TGTGCCAGCAGCCAGGGGACAGGGGGCTTCTATGGCTACACCTTC. The V and J genes are TRBV11-2 and TRBJ1-2; 12 bases are shared with TRBD1. CDR3 length equals 15 residues. V was pared by 5 bases and J by 4 bases, with 5 bases of the junction left unmatched. Looked up from germline, CDR1 is SGHAT and CDR2 is FQNNGV. The whole variable domain, filled in from reference TRBV11-2 and TRBJ1-2, reads EAGVAQSPRYKIIEKRQSVAFWCNPISGHATLYWYQQILGQGPKLLIQFQNNGVVDDSQLPKDRFSAERLKGVDSTLKIQPAKLEDSAVYLCASSQGTGGFYGYTFGSGTRLTVV.

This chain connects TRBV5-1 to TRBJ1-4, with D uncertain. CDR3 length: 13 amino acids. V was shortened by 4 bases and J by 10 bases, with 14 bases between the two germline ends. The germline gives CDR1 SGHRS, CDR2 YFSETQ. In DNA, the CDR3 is TGCGCCAGCAGCCCCGTACAAGCGGGAAAACTGTTTTTT. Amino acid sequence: CASSPVQAGKLFF. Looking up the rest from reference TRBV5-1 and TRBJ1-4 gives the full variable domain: KAGVTQTPRYLIKTRGQQVTLSCSPISGHRSVSWYQQTPGQGLQFLFEYFSETQRNKGNFPGRFSGRQFSNSRSEMNVSTLELGDSALYLCASSPVQAGKLFFGSGTQLSVL.

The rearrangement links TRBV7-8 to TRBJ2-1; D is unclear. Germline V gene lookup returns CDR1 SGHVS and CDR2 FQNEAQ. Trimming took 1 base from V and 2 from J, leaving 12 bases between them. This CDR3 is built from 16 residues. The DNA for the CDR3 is TGTGCCAGCAGCTTAGGGGTCGGGCTAACCTACAATGAGCAGTTCTTC. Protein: CASSLGVGLTYNEQFF.

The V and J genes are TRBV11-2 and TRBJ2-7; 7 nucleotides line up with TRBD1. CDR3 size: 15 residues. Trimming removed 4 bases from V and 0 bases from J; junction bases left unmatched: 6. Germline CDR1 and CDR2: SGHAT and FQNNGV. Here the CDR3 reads CASSYIPGGSYEQYF. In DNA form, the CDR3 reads TGTGCCAGCAGCTACATTCCAGGGGGCTCCTACGAGCAGTACTTC.

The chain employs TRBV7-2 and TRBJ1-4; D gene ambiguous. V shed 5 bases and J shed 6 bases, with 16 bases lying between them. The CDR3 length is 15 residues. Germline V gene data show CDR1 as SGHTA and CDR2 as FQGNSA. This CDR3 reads CASSTRTGKDEKLFF. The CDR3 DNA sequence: TGTGCCAGCAGCACCCGGACGGGAAAGGATGAAAAACTGTTTTTT.

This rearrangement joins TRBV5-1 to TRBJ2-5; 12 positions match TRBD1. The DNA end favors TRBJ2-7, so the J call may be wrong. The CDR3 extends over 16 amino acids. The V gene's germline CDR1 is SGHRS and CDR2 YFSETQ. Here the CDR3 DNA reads TGCGCCAGCAGCCCCCTGGGACAGGGGGCCTTCTACGAGCAGTACTTC. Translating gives CASSPLGQGAFYEQYF.

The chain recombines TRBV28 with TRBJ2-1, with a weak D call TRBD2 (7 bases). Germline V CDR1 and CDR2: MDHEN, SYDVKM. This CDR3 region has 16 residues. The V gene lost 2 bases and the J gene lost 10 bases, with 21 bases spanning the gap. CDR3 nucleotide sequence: TGTGCCAGCAGTTTACGGGGGGATGAGGGGGAAGGGGAGCAGTTCTTC. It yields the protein CASSLRGDEGEGEQFF.

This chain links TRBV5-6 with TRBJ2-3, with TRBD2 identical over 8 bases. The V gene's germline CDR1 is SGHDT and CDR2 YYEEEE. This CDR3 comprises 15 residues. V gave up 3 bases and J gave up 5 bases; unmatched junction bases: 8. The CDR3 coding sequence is TGTGCCAGCAGCTCTCTGGGACTAGTAGGAGATACGCAGTATTTT. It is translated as CASSSLGLVGDTQYF.

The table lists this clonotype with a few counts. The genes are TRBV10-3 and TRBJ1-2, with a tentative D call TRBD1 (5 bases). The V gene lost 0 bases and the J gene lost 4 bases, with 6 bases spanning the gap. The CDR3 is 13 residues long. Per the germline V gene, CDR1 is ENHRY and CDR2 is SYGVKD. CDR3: CAISESTAYGYTF. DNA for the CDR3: TGTGCCATCAGTGAGTCGACAGCCTATGGCTACACCTTC.

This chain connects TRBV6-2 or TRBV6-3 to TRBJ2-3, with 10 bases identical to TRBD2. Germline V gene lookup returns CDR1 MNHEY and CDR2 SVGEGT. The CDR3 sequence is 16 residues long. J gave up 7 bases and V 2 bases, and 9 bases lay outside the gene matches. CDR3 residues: CASSYPGTSEMNTQYF. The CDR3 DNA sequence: TGTGCCAGCAGTTACCCCGGGACTAGCGAGATGAATACGCAGTATTTT.

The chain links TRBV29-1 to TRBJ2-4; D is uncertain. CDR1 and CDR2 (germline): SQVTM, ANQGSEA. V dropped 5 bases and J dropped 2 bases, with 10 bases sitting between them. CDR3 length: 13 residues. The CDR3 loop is CSVTEESKNIQYF. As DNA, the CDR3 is TGCAGCGTTACGGAAGAATCCAAAAACATTCAGTACTTC.

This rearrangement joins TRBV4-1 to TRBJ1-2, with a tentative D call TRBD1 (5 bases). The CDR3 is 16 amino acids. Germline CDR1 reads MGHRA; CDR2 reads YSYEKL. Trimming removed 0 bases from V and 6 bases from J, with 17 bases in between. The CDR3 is CASSQDVTGPRDGYTF. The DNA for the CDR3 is TGCGCCAGCAGCCAAGATGTCACAGGACCGAGGGATGGCTACACCTTC.

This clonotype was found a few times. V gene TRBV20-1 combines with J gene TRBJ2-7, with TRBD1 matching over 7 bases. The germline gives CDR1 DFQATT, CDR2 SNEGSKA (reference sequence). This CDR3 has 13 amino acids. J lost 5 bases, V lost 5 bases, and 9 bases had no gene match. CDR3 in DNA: TGCAGTGCTTTCAATACAGGGGACCACGAGCAGTACTTC. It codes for CSAFNTGDHEQYF.

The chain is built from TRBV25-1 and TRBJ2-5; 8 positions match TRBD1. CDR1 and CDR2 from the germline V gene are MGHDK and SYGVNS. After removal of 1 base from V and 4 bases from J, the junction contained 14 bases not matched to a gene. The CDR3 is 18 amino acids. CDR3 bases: TGTGCCAGCAGTGAATTTAAGTCGACAGGGGCGAAGGGAGAGACCCAGTACTTC. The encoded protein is CASSEFKSTGAKGETQYF.